This TCR beta chain was recorded in a study of T cell repertoires in cytomegalovirus infection. Study-wide background: Evidence of both CMV infection and a matching HLA type came from public TCR beta signatures.

TCRdb re-called the reads with MiXCR, one entry per CDR3 protein. Among a few hundred thousand distinct CDR3 sequences listed, roughly 34% were seen once. CDR1 and CDR2 (germline): DFQATT, SNEGSKA (reference sequence). The CDR3 is 14 amino acids. J gave up 0 bases and V 2 bases, and 4 bases lay outside the gene matches. On this clonotype: Its antigen is currently unknown.

The TCR originated in a human donor in good health (CMV status not recorded). Some clones in this sample may be carry-over from other donors' samples. The input for sequencing was cultured PBMCs, taken from culture after CMV antigen stimulation. J is TRBJ2-7 and V is TRBV20-1; the match to TRBD1 covers 7 bases. Here the CDR3 reads CSARPGGPSYEQYF. The CDR3, as DNA: TGCAGTGCTAGACCAGGGGGACCCTCCTACGAGCAGTACTTC.